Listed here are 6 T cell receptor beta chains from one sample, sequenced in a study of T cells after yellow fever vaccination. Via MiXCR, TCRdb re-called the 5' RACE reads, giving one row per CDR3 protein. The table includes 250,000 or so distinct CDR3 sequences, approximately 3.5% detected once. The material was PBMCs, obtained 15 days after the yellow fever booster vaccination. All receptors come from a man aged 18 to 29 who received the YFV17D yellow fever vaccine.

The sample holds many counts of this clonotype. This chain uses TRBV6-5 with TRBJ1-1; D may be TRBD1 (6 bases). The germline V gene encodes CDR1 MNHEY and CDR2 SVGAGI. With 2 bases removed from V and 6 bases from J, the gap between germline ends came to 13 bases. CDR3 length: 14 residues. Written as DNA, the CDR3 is TGTGCCAGCAGTTACGGTAACAGGGCCGCTGAAGCTTTCTTT. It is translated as CASSYGNRAAEAFF.

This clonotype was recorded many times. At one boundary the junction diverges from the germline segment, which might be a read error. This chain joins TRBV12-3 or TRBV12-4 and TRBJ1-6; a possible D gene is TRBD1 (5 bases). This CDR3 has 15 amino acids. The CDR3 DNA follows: TGTGCCAGCAGATTAGAGCTAGGGGATAATTCACCCCTCCACTTT. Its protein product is CASRLELGDNSPLHF.

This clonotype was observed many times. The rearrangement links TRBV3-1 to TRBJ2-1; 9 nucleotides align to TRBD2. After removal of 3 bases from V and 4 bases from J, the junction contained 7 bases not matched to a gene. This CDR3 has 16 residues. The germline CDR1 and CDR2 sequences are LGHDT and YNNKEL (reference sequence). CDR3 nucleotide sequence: TGTGCCAGCAGCCAGTACGCGGGGGGGGCATACAATGAGCAGTTCTTC. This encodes CASSQYAGGAYNEQFF.

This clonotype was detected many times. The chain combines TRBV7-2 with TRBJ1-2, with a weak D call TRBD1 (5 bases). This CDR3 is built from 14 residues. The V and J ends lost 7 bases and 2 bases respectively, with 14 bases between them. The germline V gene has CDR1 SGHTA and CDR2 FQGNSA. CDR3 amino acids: CASTTAGRNYGYTF. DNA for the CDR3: TGTGCCAGCACCACCGCGGGGCGCAACTATGGCTACACCTTC.

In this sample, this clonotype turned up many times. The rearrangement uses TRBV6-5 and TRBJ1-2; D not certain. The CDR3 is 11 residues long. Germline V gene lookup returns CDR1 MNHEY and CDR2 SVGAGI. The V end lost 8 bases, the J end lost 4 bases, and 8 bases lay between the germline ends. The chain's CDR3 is CASLDLYGYTF. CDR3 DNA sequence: TGTGCCAGCCTGGACCTCTATGGCTACACCTTC.

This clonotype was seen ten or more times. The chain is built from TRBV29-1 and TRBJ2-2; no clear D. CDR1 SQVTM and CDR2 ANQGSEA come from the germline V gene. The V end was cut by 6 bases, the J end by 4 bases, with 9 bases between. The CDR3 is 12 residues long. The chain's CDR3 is CSVPTGTGELFF. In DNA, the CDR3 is TGCAGCGTCCCGACGGGCACCGGGGAGCTGTTTTTT.